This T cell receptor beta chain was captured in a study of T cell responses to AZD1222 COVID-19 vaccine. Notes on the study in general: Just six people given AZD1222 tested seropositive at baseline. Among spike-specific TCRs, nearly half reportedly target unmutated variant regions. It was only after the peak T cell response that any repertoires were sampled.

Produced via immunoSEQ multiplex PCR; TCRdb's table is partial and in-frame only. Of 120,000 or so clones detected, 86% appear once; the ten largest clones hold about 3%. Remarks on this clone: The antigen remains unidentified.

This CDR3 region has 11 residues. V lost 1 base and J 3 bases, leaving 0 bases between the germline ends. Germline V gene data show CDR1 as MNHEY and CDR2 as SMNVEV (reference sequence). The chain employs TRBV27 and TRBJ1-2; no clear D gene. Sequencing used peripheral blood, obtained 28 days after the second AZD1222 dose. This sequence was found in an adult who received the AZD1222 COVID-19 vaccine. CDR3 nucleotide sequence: TGTGCCAGCAGTTTATACTATGGCTACACCTTC. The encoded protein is CASSLYYGYTF.